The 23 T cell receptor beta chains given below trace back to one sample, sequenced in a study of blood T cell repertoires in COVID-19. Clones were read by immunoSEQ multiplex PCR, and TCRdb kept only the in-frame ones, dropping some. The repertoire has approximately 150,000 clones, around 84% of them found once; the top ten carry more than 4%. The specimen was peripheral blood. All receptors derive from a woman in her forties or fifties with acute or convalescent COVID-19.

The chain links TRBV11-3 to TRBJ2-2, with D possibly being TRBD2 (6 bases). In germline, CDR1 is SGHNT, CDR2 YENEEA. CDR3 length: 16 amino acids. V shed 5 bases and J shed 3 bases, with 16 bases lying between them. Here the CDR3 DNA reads TGTGCCAGCAGCAGGGGCGGGACTCTAGACACCGGGGAGCTGTTTTTT. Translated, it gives CASSRGGTLDTGELFF.

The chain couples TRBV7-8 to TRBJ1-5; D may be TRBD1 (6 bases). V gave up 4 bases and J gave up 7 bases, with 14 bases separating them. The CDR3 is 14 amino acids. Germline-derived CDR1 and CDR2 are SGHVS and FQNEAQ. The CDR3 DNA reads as TGTGCCAGCAGCTATGCGGGGGCTGGGCAGCCCCAGCATTTT. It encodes CASSYAGAGQPQHF. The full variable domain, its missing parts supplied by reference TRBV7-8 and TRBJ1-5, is GAGVSQSPRYKVAKRGQDVALRCDPISGHVSLFWYQQALGQGPEFLTYFQNEAQLDKSGLPSDRFFAERPEGSVSTLKIQRTQQEDSAVYLCASSYAGAGQPQHFGDGTRLSIL.

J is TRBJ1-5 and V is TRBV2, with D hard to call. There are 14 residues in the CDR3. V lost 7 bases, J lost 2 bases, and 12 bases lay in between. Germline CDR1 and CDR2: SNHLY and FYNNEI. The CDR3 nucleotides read TGTGCCAGCACCCCAGGAAGCCGCAATCAGCCCCAGCATTTT. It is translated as CASTPGSRNQPQHF.

The CDR3 DNA reads TGTGCCAGCAGACGACAGGGCTCTGGGGCCAACGTCCTGACTTTC. It codes for CASRRQGSGANVLTF. This chain connects TRBV6-5 to TRBJ2-6, with TRBD1 matching 7 bases. The CDR3 has 15 amino acids. CDR1 is MNHEY, CDR2 SVGAGI, per germline. Trimming removed 6 bases from V and 0 bases from J; junction bases left unmatched: 2.

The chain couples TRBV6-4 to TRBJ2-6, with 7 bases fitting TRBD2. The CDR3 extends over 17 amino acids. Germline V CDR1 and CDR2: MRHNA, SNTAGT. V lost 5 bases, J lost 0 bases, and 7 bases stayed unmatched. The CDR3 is CASSREGPYSGANVLTF. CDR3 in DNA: TGTGCCAGCAGTAGGGAGGGACCGTACTCTGGGGCCAACGTCCTGACTTTC.

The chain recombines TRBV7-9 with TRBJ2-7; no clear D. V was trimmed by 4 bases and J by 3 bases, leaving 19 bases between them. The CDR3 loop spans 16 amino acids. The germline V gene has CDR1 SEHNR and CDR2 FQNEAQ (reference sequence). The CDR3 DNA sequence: TGTGCCAGCAGCTCTACCATTTTCCGTGGCGGCTACGAGCAGTACTTC. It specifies CASSSTIFRGGYEQYF.

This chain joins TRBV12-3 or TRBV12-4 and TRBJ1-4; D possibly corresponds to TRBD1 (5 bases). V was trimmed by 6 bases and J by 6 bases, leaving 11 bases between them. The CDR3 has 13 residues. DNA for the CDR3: TGTGCCAGCAGGGTATCGACAGATGAAAAACTGTTTTTT. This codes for CASRVSTDEKLFF.

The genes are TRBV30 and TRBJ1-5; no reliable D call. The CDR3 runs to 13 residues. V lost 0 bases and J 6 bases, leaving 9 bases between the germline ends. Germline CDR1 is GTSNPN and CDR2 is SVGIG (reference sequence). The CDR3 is CAWSVKEGQPQHF. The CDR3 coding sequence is TGTGCCTGGAGTGTAAAGGAGGGTCAGCCCCAGCATTTT.

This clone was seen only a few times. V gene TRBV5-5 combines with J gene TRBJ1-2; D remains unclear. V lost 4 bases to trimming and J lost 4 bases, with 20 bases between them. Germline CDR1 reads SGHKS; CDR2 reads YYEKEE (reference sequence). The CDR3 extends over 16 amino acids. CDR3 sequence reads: CASSPRSWQEIYGYTF. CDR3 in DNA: TGTGCCAGCAGCCCACGGTCTTGGCAGGAAATCTATGGCTACACCTTC.

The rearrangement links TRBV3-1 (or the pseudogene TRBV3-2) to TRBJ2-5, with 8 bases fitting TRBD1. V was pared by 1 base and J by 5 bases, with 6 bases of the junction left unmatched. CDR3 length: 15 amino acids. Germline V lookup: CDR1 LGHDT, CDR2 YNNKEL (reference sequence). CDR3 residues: CASSQGARGLETQYF. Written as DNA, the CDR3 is TGTGCCAGCAGCCAAGGTGCCAGGGGGCTGGAGACCCAGTACTTC.

CDR3 nucleotides: TGTGCCAGCAGTTTTGACAGGGGAGCTTTCTTT. Its translation is CASSFDRGAFF. V gene TRBV2 combines with J gene TRBJ1-1; 8 nucleotides match TRBD1. The V gene end was trimmed by 5 bases and the J gene end by 10 bases; junction bases not matched to a gene: 3. This CDR3 is 11 amino acids long. Germline loops: CDR1 SNHLY, CDR2 FYNNEI.

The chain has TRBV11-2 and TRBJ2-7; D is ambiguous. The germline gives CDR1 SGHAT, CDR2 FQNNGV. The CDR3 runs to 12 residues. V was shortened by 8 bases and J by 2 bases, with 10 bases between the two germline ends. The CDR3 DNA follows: TGTGCCAGCGGTGGGCGAGCCTACGAGCAGTACTTC. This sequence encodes CASGGRAYEQYF.

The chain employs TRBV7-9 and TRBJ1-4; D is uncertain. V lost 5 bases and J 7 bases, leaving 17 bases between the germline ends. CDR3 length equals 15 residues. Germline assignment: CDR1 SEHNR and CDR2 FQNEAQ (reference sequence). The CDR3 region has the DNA TGTGCCAGCAGCCCGGGAGGGTCCTTAGGTGAAAAACTGTTTTTT. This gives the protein CASSPGGSLGEKLFF. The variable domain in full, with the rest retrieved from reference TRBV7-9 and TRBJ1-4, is DTGVSQNPRHKITKRGQNVTFRCDPISEHNRLYWYRQTLGQGPEFLTYFQNEAQLEKSRLLSDRFSAERPKGSFSTLEIQRTEQGDSAMYLCASSPGGSLGEKLFFGSGTQLSVL.

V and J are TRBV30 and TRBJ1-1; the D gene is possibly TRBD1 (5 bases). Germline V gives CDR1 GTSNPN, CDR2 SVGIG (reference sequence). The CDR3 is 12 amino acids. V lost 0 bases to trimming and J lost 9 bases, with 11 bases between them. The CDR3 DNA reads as TGTGCCTGGAGTGTCCGGGACTTGAAAGCTTTCTTT. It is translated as CAWSVRDLKAFF.

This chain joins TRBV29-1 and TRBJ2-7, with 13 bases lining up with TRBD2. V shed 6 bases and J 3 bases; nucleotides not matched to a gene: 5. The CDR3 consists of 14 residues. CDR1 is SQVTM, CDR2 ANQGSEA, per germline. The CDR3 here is CSVRTSGGGYEQYF. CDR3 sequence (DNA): TGCAGCGTCCGGACTAGCGGGGGTGGCTACGAGCAGTACTTC.

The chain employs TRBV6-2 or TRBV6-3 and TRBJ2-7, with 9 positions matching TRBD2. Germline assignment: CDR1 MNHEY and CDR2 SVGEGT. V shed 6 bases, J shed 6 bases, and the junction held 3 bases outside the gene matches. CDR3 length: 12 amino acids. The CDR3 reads CASSPTSGEQYF. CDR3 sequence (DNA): TGTGCCAGCAGCCCGACTAGCGGCGAGCAGTACTTC.

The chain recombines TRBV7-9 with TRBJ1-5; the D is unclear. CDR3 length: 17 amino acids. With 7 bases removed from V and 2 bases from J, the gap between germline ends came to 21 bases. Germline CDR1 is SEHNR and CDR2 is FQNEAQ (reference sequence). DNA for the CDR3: TGTGCCAGCATCTTCAATACGCCGCTTAGCGGCAATCAGCCCCAGCATTTT. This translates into CASIFNTPLSGNQPQHF.

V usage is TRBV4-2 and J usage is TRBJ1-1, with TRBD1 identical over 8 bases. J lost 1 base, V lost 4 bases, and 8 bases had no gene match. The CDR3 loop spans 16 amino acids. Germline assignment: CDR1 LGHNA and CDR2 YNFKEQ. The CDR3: CASSLTQGAQNTEAFF. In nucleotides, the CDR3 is TGTGCCAGCAGCCTAACCCAGGGGGCGCAGAACACTGAAGCTTTCTTT.

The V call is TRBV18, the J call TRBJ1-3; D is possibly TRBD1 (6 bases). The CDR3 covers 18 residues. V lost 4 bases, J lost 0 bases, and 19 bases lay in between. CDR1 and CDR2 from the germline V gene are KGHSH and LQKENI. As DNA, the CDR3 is TGTGCCAGCTCACACGACAGGCCCCCGAGGGGCTCTGGAAACACCATATATTTT. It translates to CASSHDRPPRGSGNTIYF.

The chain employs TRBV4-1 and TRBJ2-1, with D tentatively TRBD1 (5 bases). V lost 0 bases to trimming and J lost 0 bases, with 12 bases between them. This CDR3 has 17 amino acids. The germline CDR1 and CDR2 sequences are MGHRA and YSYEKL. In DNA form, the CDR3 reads TGCGCCAGCAGCCAAGATCAGGGCTCCAGCTCCTACAATGAGCAGTTCTTC. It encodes CASSQDQGSSSYNEQFF.

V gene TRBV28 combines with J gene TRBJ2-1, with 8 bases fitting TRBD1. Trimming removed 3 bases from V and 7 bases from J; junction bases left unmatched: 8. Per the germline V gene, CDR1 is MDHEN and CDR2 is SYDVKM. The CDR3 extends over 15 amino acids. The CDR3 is CASSFRQGAPNEQFF. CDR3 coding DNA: TGTGCCAGCAGTTTTCGGCAGGGGGCGCCTAATGAGCAGTTCTTC.

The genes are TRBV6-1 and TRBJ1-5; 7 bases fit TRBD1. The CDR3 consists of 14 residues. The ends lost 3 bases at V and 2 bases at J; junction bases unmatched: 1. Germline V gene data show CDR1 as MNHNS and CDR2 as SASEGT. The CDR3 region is CASSEGTGNQPQHF. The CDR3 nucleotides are TGTGCCAGCAGTGAGGGGACAGGCAATCAGCCCCAGCATTTT.

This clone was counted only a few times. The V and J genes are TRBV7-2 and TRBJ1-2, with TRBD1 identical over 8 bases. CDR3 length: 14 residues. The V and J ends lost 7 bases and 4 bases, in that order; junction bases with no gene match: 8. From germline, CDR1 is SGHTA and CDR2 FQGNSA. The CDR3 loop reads CASTQGAVSYGYTF. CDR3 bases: TGTGCCAGCACCCAGGGGGCAGTGAGCTATGGCTACACCTTC.